The clone carrying this T cell receptor beta chain has only one observation. The CDR3 has 15 amino acids. Germline CDR1 and CDR2: SGHRS and YFSETQ. The ends were cut back, 4 bases at V and 6 bases at J, with 20 bases in the middle. The sample comes from a study of blood T cell repertoires in COVID-19. Study-level background: COVID-19 samples from acute and convalescent phases originated in the United States, Italy and Spain. Sources were T cells, B-cell-depleted T cells, or PBMCs; the material itself was cDNA or gDNA.

In the authors' methods: Estimation of nucleated cell counts relied on the amplification of reference gene primers. The data were produced by immunoSEQ multiplex PCR, yet TCRdb's version contains in-frame clones alone and is incomplete. V, J and clone size are those of that table, while D and trimming were read from the DNA. In the table there are more than 250,000 clones, approximately 82% of which are singletons. This TCR was recovered from a man aged 60 to 69 who had recovered from COVID-19. This chain joins TRBV5-1 and TRBJ2-7, with D perhaps TRBD1 (6 bases). Sequencing was performed on peripheral blood. DNA for the CDR3: TGCGCCAGCAGCCCTGGGCAGGGGCTCTTCGGCGAGCAGTACTTC. Its protein product is CASSPGQGLFGEQYF.